Listed here are 5 T cell receptor beta chains from one sample, sequenced in a study of cytomegalovirus exposure and HLA in healthy donors. Primers: 60 Vbeta forward and 13 Jbeta reverse. Clones were read by immunoSEQ multiplex PCR, and TCRdb kept only the in-frame ones, dropping some. The table records roughly 130,000 clones, about 82% of them present only once. The source material was PBMCs. The source of these receptors is a boy younger than 18 in good health and CMV-seronegative.

The genes are TRBV5-1 and TRBJ2-1; tentative D call: TRBD1 (5 bases). The germline CDR1 and CDR2 sequences are SGHRS and YFSETQ. V lost 2 bases to trimming and J lost 6 bases, with 9 bases between them. This CDR3 spans 13 amino acids. CDR3 loop: CASSFEQGNEQFF. CDR3 nucleotide sequence: TGCGCCAGCAGCTTTGAGCAGGGCAATGAGCAGTTCTTC.

The V gene is TRBV11-3, the J gene TRBJ2-1; tentative D call: TRBD1 (6 bases). Germline lookup yields CDR1 SGHNT and CDR2 YENEEA. V was clipped by 5 bases and J by 3 bases, with 17 bases between them. The CDR3 consists of 16 residues. CDR3 protein: CASSPAQGGNYNEQFF. Written as DNA, the CDR3 is TGTGCCAGCAGCCCGGCCCAAGGGGGTAACTACAATGAGCAGTTCTTC.

This clone was found a few times. The chain recombines TRBV6-5 with TRBJ1-1, with TRBD1 as a possible D gene (5 bases). The V and J ends lost 4 bases and 4 bases respectively, with 16 bases between them. CDR3 length equals 15 residues. Germline V gives CDR1 MNHEY, CDR2 SVGAGI. The CDR3 DNA is TGTGCCAGCAGTTTCTCGGGACTTTGGGGCACTGAAGCTTTCTTT. It codes for CASSFSGLWGTEAFF.

The chain combines TRBV19 with TRBJ2-1; 10 positions match TRBD2. CDR1 is LNHDA, CDR2 SQIVND, per germline (reference sequence). The CDR3 loop spans 15 amino acids. V was clipped by 7 bases and J by 3 bases; unmatched bases: 6. The CDR3, as DNA: TGTGCCAGTACTAGCGGGAGACCTTACTACAATGAGCAGTTCTTC. Translation gives CASTSGRPYYNEQFF. Using reference TRBV19 and TRBJ2-1 for the parts outside the CDR3, the full variable domain is DGGITQSPKYLFRKEGQNVTLSCEQNLNHDAMYWYRQDPGQGLRLIYYSQIVNDFQKGDIAEGYSVSREKKESFPLTVTSAQKNPTAFYLCASTSGRPYYNEQFFGPGTRLTVL.

The rearrangement uses TRBV6-5 and TRBJ1-1; 7 bases are a match to TRBD1. With V trimmed by 1 base and J by 5 bases, 7 bases remained unmatched. Per the germline V gene, CDR1 is MNHEY and CDR2 is SVGAGI. The CDR3 is 15 amino acids. CDR3 residues: CASSYFRTGGTEAFF. CDR3 sequence (DNA): TGTGCCAGCAGTTACTTCCGGACAGGCGGGACTGAAGCTTTCTTT.